The present entry profiles one TCR beta chain with its context. CDR1 is LGHDT, CDR2 YNNKEL, per germline (reference sequence). V was cut by 4 bases and J by 0 bases, with 7 bases left in between. The CDR3 totals 13 residues. The sample originates from a study of blood T cell repertoires in COVID-19. Whole-study context: The United States, Italy and Spain supplied acute and convalescent COVID-19 samples. Sources were T cells, B-cell-depleted T cells, or PBMCs; the material itself was cDNA or gDNA.

Study processing details: Reference gene primer amplification yielded estimated nucleated cell counts. Repertoires were generated with immunoSEQ multiplex PCR, while TCRdb's copy carries only in-frame clones and drops some. D and trimming come from the DNA, and the V and J calls and clone size come from that table. The repertoire consists of 90,000 to 130,000 clones, with 82% occurring once and the leading ten covering approximately 16%. The TCR originated in a woman aged 60 to 75 with acute or convalescent COVID-19. The sequencing sample was made of peripheral blood. The chain combines TRBV3-1 (or the pseudogene TRBV3-2) with TRBJ2-7; D perhaps matches TRBD1 (5 bases). CDR3 in amino acids: CASSRTSSYEQYF. DNA of the CDR3: TGTGCCAGCAGCCGGACAAGCTCCTACGAGCAGTACTTC.